This entry lists 32 T cell receptor beta chains sequenced from one sample in a study of regulatory T cells in long-lasting Graves disease. The time point denotes: persistent/refractory GD, antithyroid drugs over 5 years with positive TRAb. Construction of the TCR library relied on RNA isolated from PBMCs. To make TCR beta libraries, researchers used iRepertoire HTBI primers and Arm-PCR of CDR3 regions. One entry per CDR3 protein results from TCRdb running MiXCR on the multiplex PCR reads. This sample has approximately 500,000 distinct CDR3 sequences, with under 25% found just once. Sequences were derived from peripheral blood mononuclear cells (PBMCs), sampled when the disease was refractory, from a patient treated with antithyroid drugs. The receptors stem from a female donor with Graves disease.

This clonotype was counted at least ten times. V usage is TRBV28 and J usage is TRBJ1-4, with 8 bases aligning to TRBD1. The CDR3 sequence is 14 residues long. Germline V gene data show CDR1 as MDHEN and CDR2 as SYDVKM. J was trimmed by 8 bases and V by 5 bases; bases with no gene match: 7. This chain's CDR3 is CASSGFRDREKLFF. Written as DNA, the CDR3 is TGTGCCAGCAGTGGATTCCGGGACAGGGAAAAACTGTTTTTT.

This chain links TRBV5-1 with TRBJ2-7; D possibly corresponds to TRBD1 (5 bases). V was cut by 4 bases and J by 3 bases, with 14 bases left in between. This CDR3 region has 14 residues. The germline CDR1 and CDR2 sequences are SGHRS and YFSETQ. The CDR3 sequence: CASSLPTESYEQYF. The CDR3, as DNA: TGCGCCAGCAGCCTCCCGACAGAGAGCTACGAGCAGTACTTC.

The chain recombines TRBV20-1 with TRBJ1-1; D ambiguous. Germline V gene lookup returns CDR1 DFQATT and CDR2 SNEGSKA (reference sequence). The CDR3 length is 12 residues. Trimming stripped 2 bases from V and 3 bases from J, with 7 bases between. The CDR3 DNA reads as TGCAGTGCTAGACAAGTCGACACTGAAGCTTTCTTT. Its protein is CSARQVDTEAFF.

The chain links TRBV20-1 to TRBJ1-5, with D unresolved. The CDR3 spans 12 residues. Germline loops: CDR1 DFQATT, CDR2 SNEGSKA (reference sequence). V dropped 6 bases and J dropped 5 bases, with 11 bases sitting between them. The CDR3 here is CSANPDDQPQHF. The CDR3 nucleotides read TGCAGTGCCAACCCAGACGATCAGCCCCAGCATTTT.

This clonotype came up many times. The chain employs TRBV28 and TRBJ1-6; 9 nucleotides agree with TRBD1. After removal of 5 bases from V and 6 bases from J, the junction contained 8 bases not matched to a gene. The germline gives CDR1 MDHEN, CDR2 SYDVKM. The CDR3 has 16 amino acids. Written as DNA, the CDR3 is TGTGCCAGCAGTCCCCCCCCGGACAGGGGTAATTCACCCCTCCACTTT. Amino acid sequence: CASSPPPDRGNSPLHF.

In DNA, the CDR3 is TGTGCCAGCAGCTTACCGGGACAGGGTTTATACGAGCAGTACTTC. Protein: CASSLPGQGLYEQYF. The V and J genes are TRBV11-2 and TRBJ2-7; 9 bases match TRBD1. From germline, CDR1 is SGHAT and CDR2 FQNNGV. After removal of 2 bases from V and 4 bases from J, the junction contained 6 bases not matched to a gene. The CDR3 covers 15 residues. Filled out from reference TRBV11-2 and TRBJ2-7, the complete variable domain reads EAGVAQSPRYKIIEKRQSVAFWCNPISGHATLYWYQQILGQGPKLLIQFQNNGVVDDSQLPKDRFSAERLKGVDSTLKIQPAKLEDSAVYLCASSLPGQGLYEQYFGPGTRLTVT.

This clonotype was recorded at least ten times. The chain employs TRBV27 and TRBJ2-7, with D perhaps matching TRBD1 (6 bases). The length of the CDR3 is 13 residues. Germline V CDR1 and CDR2: MNHEY, SMNVEV (reference sequence). Trimming pared 5 bases from V and 5 bases from J, leaving 13 bases between. The CDR3, as DNA: TGTGCCAGCAGTCACAACAGGGTCAACGAGCAGTACTTC. Translated: CASSHNRVNEQYF.

This clonotype was counted at least ten times. This rearrangement joins TRBV12-3 or TRBV12-4 to TRBJ2-7; tentatively, D is TRBD1 or TRBD2 (5 bases each). This CDR3 spans 16 amino acids. Trimming cost V 5 bases and J 1 base, with 18 bases left between them. The CDR3 bases are TGTGCCAGCAGTCCCCGTGAAGGGGAGTATTCCTACGAGCAGTACTTC. Amino acids: CASSPREGEYSYEQYF.

This clonotype was seen a handful of times. This chain uses TRBV20-1 with TRBJ2-7, with D perhaps assigned TRBD1 or TRBD2 (6 bases each). The ends were cut back, 3 bases at V and 6 bases at J, with 24 bases in the middle. This CDR3 has 16 residues. The germline V gene encodes CDR1 DFQATT and CDR2 SNEGSKA (reference sequence). The CDR3 DNA sequence: TGCAGTGCTAGTGAGAGGGGGGCCAGGTTGAGGGGCGAGCAGTACTTC. Protein product: CSASERGARLRGEQYF.

This clonotype showed up many times. The chain combines TRBV29-1 with TRBJ1-1, with 7 bases that match TRBD1. The ends lost 6 bases at V and 0 bases at J; junction bases unmatched: 16. In germline, CDR1 is SQVTM, CDR2 ANQGSEA. The CDR3 loop spans 17 amino acids. The CDR3 here is CSVQLWGQQALNTEAFF. The CDR3 DNA is TGCAGCGTGCAACTTTGGGGACAGCAAGCCCTGAACACTGAAGCTTTCTTT.

The gene calls are TRBV7-9 and TRBJ2-7, with TRBD2 as a possible D gene (5 bases). The CDR3 spans 15 residues. Germline lookup yields CDR1 SEHNR and CDR2 FQNEAQ (reference sequence). Trimming shortened V by 4 bases and J by 0 bases, and 13 bases separated the two germline ends. CDR3 sequence reads: CASSSAEQFSYEQYF. CDR3 sequence (DNA): TGTGCCAGCAGCTCAGCGGAACAGTTCTCCTACGAGCAGTACTTC.

Regarding this clonotype: A much larger clone differs from this one at a single base, so this may be a read error. The V call is TRBV24-1, the J call TRBJ2-7, with a tentative D call TRBD2 (6 bases). CDR3 size: 14 residues. Germline lookup yields CDR1 KGHDR and CDR2 SFDVKD. The CDR3 sequence is CATSGRGSSHEQYF. DNA of the CDR3: TGTGCCACCAGTGGGCGGGGAAGCTCCCACGAGCAGTACTTC.

This clonotype turned up a few times. CDR3 in DNA: TGCAGCGTTGAACCGGATGGACAAGGAACTGAAGCTTTCTTT. As protein: CSVEPDGQGTEAFF. This rearrangement joins TRBV29-1 to TRBJ1-1; a possible D gene is TRBD1 (5 bases). The V gene lost 2 bases and the J gene lost 5 bases, with 15 bases spanning the gap. Germline CDR1 and CDR2: SQVTM and ANQGSEA. This CDR3 spans 14 amino acids.

This clonotype was seen at least ten times. The rearrangement uses TRBV27 and TRBJ1-5, with D maybe TRBD1 (6 bases). The ends were cut back, 5 bases at V and 5 bases at J, with 10 bases in the middle. Germline loops: CDR1 MNHEY, CDR2 SMNVEV (reference sequence). This CDR3 comprises 13 residues. The CDR3 nucleotides are TGTGCCAGCAGTAAAGGGGGGCATCAGCCCCAGCATTTT. Translating gives CASSKGGHQPQHF.

The chain employs TRBV29-1 and TRBJ1-2; 7 bases match TRBD1. The germline V gene encodes CDR1 SQVTM and CDR2 ANQGSEA. V shed 6 bases, J shed 6 bases, and the junction held 7 bases outside the gene matches. This CDR3 region has 12 residues. The CDR3 nucleotides are TGCAGCGTGGGGGGGACAGTAGATGGCTACACCTTC. Translating it yields CSVGGTVDGYTF. Full variable domain (remainder filled in from reference TRBV29-1 and TRBJ1-2): SAVISQKPSRDICQRGTSLTIQCQVDSQVTMMFWYRQQPGQSLTLIATANQGSEATYESGFVIDKFPISRPNLTFSTLTVSNMSPEDSSIYLCSVGGTVDGYTFGSGTRLTVV.

This clonotype was observed a few times. The chain is built from TRBV27 and TRBJ1-1; tentative D call: TRBD1 (5 bases). From germline, CDR1 is MNHEY and CDR2 SMNVEV (reference sequence). Trimming removed 3 bases at V and 4 bases at J, with 18 bases between. CDR3 size: 16 residues. The CDR3 sequence: CASSLQFRVGFTEAFF. The DNA for the CDR3 is TGTGCCAGCAGTTTGCAGTTCAGGGTGGGTTTCACTGAAGCTTTCTTT.

This clonotype was counted a few times. This sequence joins TRBV24-1 and TRBJ2-7; D call uncertain. This CDR3 is built from 13 residues. The V gene's germline CDR1 is KGHDR and CDR2 SFDVKD. V lost 9 bases and J lost 0, with 11 bases in between. The CDR3 DNA reads as TGTGCCACCTGCGAAGGACCCTCCTACGAGCAGTACTTC. Its protein is CATCEGPSYEQYF.

A note on this clonotype: The junction and the germline gene differ at one end; a read error may be behind it. The genes are TRBV27 and TRBJ2-7; TRBD2 aligns across 11 bases. Germline values: CDR1 MNHEY, CDR2 SMNVEV (reference sequence). The CDR3 is 16 amino acids. CDR3 loop: CASGLTTSGSLHEQYF. The CDR3 bases are TGTGCCAGCGGTTTAACAACTAGCGGGAGTCTCCACGAGCAGTACTTC.

This clonotype has ten or more counts. This rearrangement joins TRBV9 to TRBJ1-6, with unresolved D. Per the germline V gene, CDR1 is SGDLS and CDR2 is YYNGEE. The V gene lost 0 bases and the J gene lost 9 bases, with 7 bases spanning the gap. There are 13 residues in the CDR3. CDR3 DNA sequence: TGTGCCAGCAGCGTAGCTGAGGGTTCACCCCTCCACTTT. It is translated as CASSVAEGSPLHF.

This chain uses TRBV29-1 with TRBJ2-3; D is perhaps TRBD2 (6 bases). Germline values: CDR1 SQVTM, CDR2 ANQGSEA. CDR3 length equals 18 residues. V lost 1 base and J lost 4, with 24 bases in between. The CDR3 here is CSVEGGPAGRVGSDTQYF. The CDR3 region has the DNA TGCAGCGTTGAAGGAGGGCCAGCGGGCCGGGTAGGCTCAGATACGCAGTATTTT.

At least ten counts were recorded for this clonotype. The rearrangement links TRBV11-3 to TRBJ1-1, with D perhaps TRBD1 (5 bases). This CDR3 spans 15 amino acids. CDR1 and CDR2 (germline): SGHNT, YENEEA. Deletions cut 3 bases from V and 5 bases from J, with 16 bases between. The CDR3 DNA reads as TGTGCCAGCAGCTTCGGGGCAGCTGGTGTTACTGAAGCTTTCTTT. The encoded protein is CASSFGAAGVTEAFF.

This clonotype was seen only a few times. V is TRBV12-3 or TRBV12-4 and J is TRBJ1-3; D may be TRBD1 (5 bases). V lost 2 bases, J lost 2 bases, and 7 bases lay in between. The CDR3 sequence is 14 residues long. The CDR3 DNA reads as TGTGCCAGCAGTTTATCGGGGCCTGGAAACACCATATATTTT. Its protein product is CASSLSGPGNTIYF.

In this sample, this clonotype turned up a few times. The chain employs TRBV29-1 and TRBJ2-7; no clear D gene. From germline, CDR1 is SQVTM and CDR2 ANQGSEA. This CDR3 spans 11 amino acids. V lost 3 bases, J lost 3 bases, and 6 bases lay in between. The CDR3 is CSVDTNYEQYF. DNA of the CDR3: TGCAGCGTTGACACAAACTACGAGCAGTACTTC.

V usage is TRBV7-2 and J usage is TRBJ2-3; perhaps TRBD2 as D (6 bases). V was shortened by 0 bases and J by 5 bases, with 12 bases between the two germline ends. The CDR3 runs 15 residues. The V gene's germline CDR1 is SGHTA and CDR2 FQGNSA. The CDR3 DNA reads as TGTGCCAGCAGCTTAGCTGGCGGGACTGAAGATACGCAGTATTTT. It specifies CASSLAGGTEDTQYF.

The gene calls are TRBV12-3 or TRBV12-4 and TRBJ2-5; D might be TRBD2 (7 bases). The CDR3 sequence is 15 residues long. Trimming stripped 7 bases from V and 5 bases from J, with 20 bases between. The CDR3 nucleotides read TGTGCCAGCACCCCCCGAGGGGGGGCGGGGGAGACCCAGTACTTC. Translation: CASTPRGGAGETQYF.

This chain connects TRBV7-9 to TRBJ2-5; 10 bases agree with TRBD1. V gave up 2 bases and J gave up 4 bases; unmatched junction bases: 4. The CDR3 runs 15 residues. Looked up from germline, CDR1 is SEHNR and CDR2 is FQNEAQ (reference sequence). This CDR3 reads CASSLWDRGTETQYF. For the CDR3, the DNA is TGTGCCAGCAGCTTATGGGACAGGGGAACAGAGACCCAGTACTTC.

This clonotype was picked up many times. The gene calls are TRBV7-2 and TRBJ2-7; 12 bases agree with TRBD2. The CDR3 totals 15 residues. The J segment lost 6 bases and the V segment lost 1 base, leaving 4 bases of the junction unmatched. The germline CDR1 and CDR2 sequences are SGHTA and FQGNSA. The DNA of the CDR3 is TGTGCCAGCAGCTTAGAGGGGACTAGCGGGTCCGAGCAGTACTTC. This translates into CASSLEGTSGSEQYF. Variable domain in full (rest from reference TRBV7-2 and TRBJ2-7): GAGVSQSPSNKVTEKGKDVELRCDPISGHTALYWYRQSLGQGLEFLIYFQGNSAPDKSGLPSDRFSAERTGGSVSTLTIQRTQQEDSAVYLCASSLEGTSGSEQYFGPGTRLTVT.

The sample holds a few counts of this clonotype. The J gene is TRBJ2-5, the V gene TRBV19; 9 nucleotides align to TRBD2. Trimming took 5 bases from V and 1 from J; bases not matched to a gene: 2. The CDR3 is 14 amino acids. The V gene's germline CDR1 is LNHDA and CDR2 SQIVND (reference sequence). Here the CDR3 reads CASSAAGGQETQYF. The CDR3 DNA reads TGTGCCAGTAGTGCAGCGGGAGGCCAAGAGACCCAGTACTTC.

J is TRBJ2-1 and V is TRBV2; D tentatively fits TRBD1 or TRBD2 (5 bases each). Germline lookup yields CDR1 SNHLY and CDR2 FYNNEI. The CDR3 runs 16 residues. The V end lost 4 bases, the J end lost 0 bases, and 13 bases lay between the germline ends. The CDR3 loop is CASSGLWGSSYNEQFF. The CDR3 nucleotides are TGTGCCAGCAGTGGACTCTGGGGGAGCTCCTACAATGAGCAGTTCTTC.

In its sample, this clonotype was seen many times. The V and J genes are TRBV12-3 or TRBV12-4 and TRBJ2-7; D is possibly TRBD1 (5 bases). The CDR3 spans 16 residues. Between the trimmed V and J ends, which lost 6 bases and 5 bases, there was a span of 23 bases. The CDR3 here is CASSPPSIQGGNEQYF. CDR3 DNA sequence: TGTGCCAGCAGCCCCCCCTCGATTCAGGGTGGGAACGAGCAGTACTTC.

V gene TRBV7-9 combines with J gene TRBJ1-5, with TRBD1 matching 8 bases. This CDR3 contains 14 residues. CDR1 and CDR2 from the germline V gene are SEHNR and FQNEAQ (reference sequence). Germline trimming cut 4 bases from V and 6 bases from J; bases unmatched to any gene: 5. The CDR3 sequence: CASSSTGDFQPQHF. CDR3 DNA: TGTGCCAGCAGCTCGACAGGGGATTTTCAGCCCCAGCATTTT.

The chain recombines TRBV19 with TRBJ1-2, with D possibly matching TRBD1 (5 bases). Between the trimmed V and J ends, which lost 10 bases and 1 base, there was a span of 16 bases. The CDR3 is 14 amino acids. CDR1 is LNHDA and CDR2 is SQIVND in the germline V gene (reference sequence). The CDR3 coding sequence is TGTGCCACCACCCCCGACAGATTTAACTATGGCTACACCTTC. Protein sequence: CATTPDRFNYGYTF.